Listed below are T cell receptor beta chains from one sample, sequenced in a study of T cell clonotyping in hematopoietic cell transplantation. Method: immunoSEQ multiplex PCR; TCRdb's copy keeps in-frame clones and lacks some. The sample contains under 9,500 clones, approximately 85% of which appear only once. This specimen was PBMCs, taken 180 days after allogeneic stem cell transplant. The receptors derive from a female patient between 30 and 39 years old who had an allogeneic stem cell transplant, so the T cells may come from the graft donor. Some clones in this sample may be carry-over from other donors' samples. Each CDR3 is given with its conserved first and last residue. The order of the fields is D gene, clone size, J gene, V gene, CDR3 protein, CDR3 DNA. The D gene is left open where the match is weak. Size is stated for part of the rows, as once, few or many counts, or as a class when the clone is expanded.

-,-,TRBJ1-1,TRBV6-5,CASSYLARGSTEAFF,TGTGCCAGCAGTTACCTAGCAAGAGGGTCGACTGAAGCTTTCTTT
-,-,TRBJ1-1,TRBV29-1,CSPSGGLDNEAFF,TGCAGCCCCTCGGGCGGGCTTGATAATGAAGCTTTCTTT
TRBD2,-,TRBJ2-1,TRBV10-3,CAISGTSGVGGYNEQFF,TGTGCCATCAGCGGGACTAGCGGGGTAGGAGGATACAATGAGCAGTTCTTC
-,-,TRBJ2-6,TRBV7-3,CASSPSSGANVLTF,TGTGCCAGCAGCCCATCCTCTGGGGCCAACGTCCTGACTTTC
TRBD2,-,TRBJ2-1,TRBV5-1,CASSLSSGAYNEQFF,TGCGCCAGCAGCTTGAGTAGCGGGGCCTACAATGAGCAGTTCTTC
-,-,TRBJ1-1,TRBV6-6,CASSYSRGGWEAFF,TGTGCCAGCAGTTACTCGAGGGGGGGCTGGGAAGCTTTCTTT
TRBD1,once,TRBJ2-5,TRBV13,CASSYGQGSETQYF,TGTGCCAGCAGCTACGGACAGGGGAGCGAGACCCAGTACTTC
-,few,TRBJ2-2,TRBV6-4,CASSGTATGELFF,TGTGCCAGCAGTGGGACAGCCACCGGGGAGCTGTTTTTT
-,-,TRBJ1-2,TRBV27,CASRAQDTAKLLYGYTF,TGTGCCAGCAGGGCCCAGGACACGGCGAAGCTCCTATATGGCTACACCTTC
TRBD2,-,TRBJ2-7,TRBV9,CASSVGAGTRRYEQYF,TGTGCCAGCAGCGTAGGGGCCGGGACTAGGCGTTACGAGCAGTACTTC
-,-,TRBJ1-5,TRBV7-2,CASSFSGNSNQPQHF,TGTGCCAGCAGCTTTTCTGGGAATAGCAATCAGCCCCAGCATTTT
-,-,TRBJ2-6,TRBV15,CATSRDPPSSGANVLTF,TGTGCCACCAGCAGAGATCCACCTAGCTCTGGGGCCAACGTCCTGACTTTC
-,-,TRBJ1-3,TRBV6-1,CASSEVGPRSGNTIYF,TGTGCCAGCAGTGAAGTGGGACCCAGGAGTGGAAACACCATATATTTT
-,once,TRBJ1-1,TRBV6-5,CASSYSLSATRAFF,TGTGCCAGCAGTTACTCCTTGTCAGCCACACGGGCTTTCTTT
-,-,TRBJ1-6,TRBV6-5,CASSRIGSPLHF,TGTGCCAGCAGCCGCATCGGGTCACCCCTCCACTTT
-,-,TRBJ2-5,TRBV27,CASSPEGETQYF,TGTGCCAGCTCCCCGGAAGGAGAGACCCAGTACTTC
TRBD1,-,TRBJ1-5,TRBV13,CASSLEGQGGNQPQHF,TGTGCCAGCAGCTTAGAGGGACAGGGAGGCAATCAGCCCCAGCATTTT
-,-,TRBJ2-1,TRBV5-1,CASSLAANNEQFF,TGCGCCAGCAGCTTGGCGGCCAACAATGAGCAGTTCTTC
-,once,TRBJ1-4,TRBV27,CASSFGGGGEKLFF,TGTGCCAGCAGTTTCGGGGGGGGAGGTGAAAAACTGTTTTTT
-,-,TRBJ2-7,TRBV7-2,CASSRDTYEQYF,TGTGCCAGCAGCCGGGACACCTACGAGCAGTACTTC
-,-,TRBJ1-4,TRBV19,CASSSPPEKLFF,TGTGCCAGTAGTTCTCCCCCGGAAAAACTGTTTTTT
TRBD1,-,TRBJ2-5,TRBV25-1,CASRPGTGAFQETQYF,TGTGCCAGCAGACCCGGGACAGGGGCTTTCCAAGAGACCCAGTACTTC
-,-,TRBJ1-1,TRBV28,CASRLLFEAFF,TGTGCCAGCAGGCTGCTTTTCGAAGCTTTCTTT
-,-,TRBJ1-6,TRBV9,CASSAGGLFVSPLHF,TGTGCCAGCAGCGCCGGGGGCCTTTTTGTTTCACCCCTCCACTTT
-,-,TRBJ1-2,TRBV20-1,CSGRHDMGYTF,TGCAGCGGTCGTCACGATATGGGCTACACCTTC
-,-,TRBJ2-3,TRBV19,CASRTGTGTSTDTQYF,TGTGCCAGTAGAACCGGGACTGGAACTAGCACAGATACGCAGTATTTT
-,-,TRBJ2-5,TRBV7-2,CASSFHETQYF,TGTGCCAGCAGCTTTCATGAGACCCAGTACTTC
TRBD1,-,TRBJ2-3,TRBV7-2,CASSPGQGRTDTQYF,TGTGCCAGCAGTCCCGGACAGGGGAGGACAGATACGCAGTATTTT
-,few,TRBJ2-4,TRBV10-3,CAISEDGAEYTKNIQYF,TGTGCCATCAGTGAGGACGGGGCCGAATATACCAAAAACATTCAGTACTTC
-,-,TRBJ2-7,TRBV6-5,CASSNRANYEQYF,TGTGCCAGCAGTAACCGGGCCAACTACGAGCAGTACTTC
-,-,TRBJ1-3,TRBV4-1,CASSQEGRAWGNTIYF,TGCGCCAGCAGCCAAGAAGGGAGGGCGTGGGGAAACACCATATATTTT